These T cell receptor beta chains were read from a single sample in a study of cytomegalovirus exposure and HLA in healthy donors. Produced via immunoSEQ multiplex PCR; TCRdb's table is partial and in-frame only. The sample carries under 150,000 clones, roughly 75% recorded once. Sequencing was carried out using PBMCs. The source of these receptors is a man aged 30 to 45 in good health and CMV-seronegative. CDR3s include the opening cysteine and the closing phenylalanine or tryptophan. A D gene is named only where the DNA matches it firmly. Clone size is shown for a subset of rows, as once, few, many or a class of expanded clone.

j_gene	d_gene	v_gene	abundance	len	CDR3nt	CDR3aa
TRBJ2-1	TRBD2	TRBV5-4	.	16	TGTGCCAGCAGCTTGGGGGGGACTAGCGGATACAATGAGCAGTTCTTC	CASSLGGTSGYNEQFF
TRBJ2-1	TRBD2	TRBV15	once	15	TGTGCCACCAGCCGGACTAGCGGGGAGTACAATGAGCAGTTCTTC	CATSRTSGEYNEQFF
TRBJ2-1	TRBD1	TRBV5-4	.	18	TGTGCCAGCAGCCCACACGGGACAGGGGGGACTGTTTACAATGAGCAGTTCTTC	CASSPHGTGGTVYNEQFF
TRBJ2-2	TRBD2	TRBV4-2	.	16	TGTGCCAGCAGCCAAGGGGGCGGGAGGGACACCGGGGAGCTGTTTTTT	CASSQGGGRDTGELFF
TRBJ1-4	.	TRBV10-1	few	12	TGCGCCAGCAGCCCGGGACTTGGGAAACTGTTTTTT	CASSPGLGKLFF
TRBJ2-3	.	TRBV4-1	.	15	TGTGCCAGCAGCCCGGGGGGCCAGACAACAGATACGCAGTATTTT	CASSPGGQTTDTQYF
TRBJ2-2	.	TRBV4-1	.	13	TGCGCCAGCAGCTTCAGGGACACCGGGGAGCTGTTTTTT	CASSFRDTGELFF
TRBJ2-7	.	TRBV18	.	15	TGTGCCAGCTCACGTCCCGGTTGGACAGAGGACGAGCAGTACTTC	CASSRPGWTEDEQYF
TRBJ2-1	.	TRBV29-1	.	11	TGCAGCGTTGTAGAGCGCAATGAGCAGTTCTTC	CSVVERNEQFF
TRBJ2-5	TRBD1	TRBV7-3	.	19	TGTGCCAGCAGCCAATCCGGTGGGAAACCTCCGACAGGGAAAGAGACCCAGTACTTC	CASSQSGGKPPTGKETQYF
TRBJ1-2	.	TRBV6-5	.	16	TGTGCCAGCAGTTACTCGAGCGGTACTAGGAATGATGGCTACACCTTC	CASSYSSGTRNDGYTF
TRBJ2-1	.	TRBV19	.	13	TGTGCGTCGGTAGGGGAATTCTACAATGAGCAGTTCTTC	CASVGEFYNEQFF
TRBJ1-1	.	TRBV5-4	.	17	TGTGCCAGCAGCTCGGACGGCCTGACTACCTTGAACACTGAAGCTTTCTTT	CASSSDGLTTLNTEAFF
TRBJ2-7	.	TRBV5-1	.	14	TGCGCCAGCAGCATTCGGGGGATAAACTACGAGCAGTACTTC	CASSIRGINYEQYF
TRBJ1-2	.	TRBV2	.	13	TGTGCCAGCGGTCCGAGGGGGGGGAGGGGCTACACCTTC	CASGPRGGRGYTF
TRBJ2-7	.	TRBV19	.	14	TGTGCCAGTAAAAACACAGGGACCACCTACGAGCAGTACTTC	CASKNTGTTYEQYF
TRBJ2-1	TRBD2	TRBV10-1	.	16	TGCGCCAGCAGTGACAGACTAGCGGGAGACCACAATGAGCAGTTCTTC	CASSDRLAGDHNEQFF
TRBJ1-6	TRBD1	TRBV27	.	16	TGTGCCAGCAGTCCAAAAGTGGGACAGATAAATTCACCCCTCCACTTT	CASSPKVGQINSPLHF
TRBJ2-3	TRBD1	TRBV7-2	.	16	TGTGCCAGCAGCCAAGCGGGACAGGGATTTTCCGATACGCAGTATTTT	CASSQAGQGFSDTQYF
TRBJ1-5	TRBD1	TRBV4-1	.	19	TGCGCCAGCAGCCAAGGGGGGACAGGGGGAAAAAGGAGCAATCAGCCCCAGCATTTT	CASSQGGTGGKRSNQPQHF
TRBJ2-3	TRBD2	TRBV4-1	.	16	TGCGCCAGCAGCAACCCCCTAGCGGGGGAGCAGTTTACGCAGTATTTT	CASSNPLAGEQFTQYF
TRBJ2-5	TRBD2	TRBV6-5	.	15	TGTGCCAGCAGTTACAGCGGGAGGGGAGAGGAGACCCAGTACTTC	CASSYSGRGEETQYF
TRBJ2-7	TRBD2	TRBV5-6	.	18	TGTGCCAGCAGCCAGAGGACTAGCGGGAGGCTAAACTCCTACGAGCAGTACTTC	CASSQRTSGRLNSYEQYF
TRBJ1-6	.	TRBV7-9	once	14	TGTGCCAGCAGCTCGGACACCGATAATTCACCCCTCCACTTT	CASSSDTDNSPLHF
TRBJ1-6	.	TRBV19	.	11	TGTGCTTCCGGGGGTAATTCACCCCTCCACTTT	CASGGNSPLHF
TRBJ1-2	.	TRBV5-8	.	14	TGTGCCAGCAGCCCGAGGGGGGGGAACTATGGCTACACCTTC	CASSPRGGNYGYTF
TRBJ2-1	.	TRBV27	many	16	TGTGCCAGCACCACCAGAGGCAGGGGGGTGTACAATGAGCAGTTCTTC	CASTTRGRGVYNEQFF
TRBJ2-5	.	TRBV7-9	.	12	TGTTCCAGCAGCTTAGCACAGGGAGCCCAGTACTTC	CSSSLAQGAQYF
TRBJ2-7	TRBD1	TRBV7-9	.	17	TGTGCCAGCAGCTCGGTGCGGGACAGGGGATGGCCCTACGAGCAGTACTTC	CASSSVRDRGWPYEQYF
TRBJ2-1	.	TRBV2	.	11	TGTGCCAGCGCGGCTTACAATGAGCAGTTCTTC	CASAAYNEQFF
TRBJ2-7	.	TRBV29-1	once	13	TGCAGCGTTGTAAAACTCGCTAGAAACGAGCAGTACTTC	CSVVKLARNEQYF
TRBJ2-2	TRBD2	TRBV5-1	.	15	TGCGCCAGCAGCCGGGAGGGCGCCAACACCGGGGAGCTGTTTTTT	CASSREGANTGELFF
TRBJ2-7	TRBD1	TRBV9	.	14	TGTGCCAGCAGCGGACAGGGTATTCCTTACGAGCAGTACTTC	CASSGQGIPYEQYF
TRBJ1-1	.	TRBV10-3	few	13	TGTGCCATCAGCGAGGGCAGTAACACTGAAGCTTTCTTT	CAISEGSNTEAFF
TRBJ2-3	.	TRBV30	.	13	TGTGCCTGGGGATTGGGGGCCACAGATACGCAGTATTTT	CAWGLGATDTQYF
TRBJ1-1	TRBD1	TRBV29-1	.	11	TGCATCGGGACAGAAAACACTGAAGCTTTCTTT	CIGTENTEAFF
TRBJ1-5	.	TRBV21-1	.	14	TGTGCCCCGTTCTCGAGGGACAATAATCAGCCCCAGCATTTT	CAPFSRDNNQPQHF
TRBJ1-1	TRBD1	TRBV11-2	.	15	TGTGCCAGCAGCTTGGGGACAGGCGGAAACACTGAAGCTTTCTTT	CASSLGTGGNTEAFF
TRBJ1-2	.	TRBV2	.	16	TGTGCCAGCAGTGAAGACCAGGGAGGCTCCCCCTATGGCTACCCCTTC	CASSEDQGGSPYGYPF
TRBJ2-1	.	TRBV7-9	.	15	TGTGCCAGCAGCGCCCGTGGAGGGGCCATCAATGAGCAGTTCTTC	CASSARGGAINEQFF
TRBJ2-1	TRBD2	TRBV30	.	14	TGTGCCTGGCGGACTAGCGGGAGCTACAATGGGCAGTTCTTC	CAWRTSGSYNGQFF
TRBJ1-4	TRBD1	TRBV7-9	.	14	TGTGCCAGCAGCTCTCCCGACAGGGGAGGAAAACTGTTTTTT	CASSSPDRGGKLFF
TRBJ2-5	.	TRBV5-1	.	13	TGCGCCAGCAGCTTGGCTGGGGGGGAGACCCAGTACTTC	CASSLAGGETQYF
TRBJ1-1	.	TRBV5-8	.	13	TGTGCCAGCAGCGCCCAGTGGAACACTGAAGCTTTCTTT	CASSAQWNTEAFF